These 22 T cell receptor beta chains share one sample of origin, sequenced in a study of blood T cell repertoires in COVID-19. Data came from immunoSEQ multiplex PCR; TCRdb stores just in-frame clones and leaves some out. The sample holds 250,000 or so clones; roughly 90% are singletons and the top ten take about 3%. The sequencing input was peripheral blood. The receptors originated from a woman aged 25 to 45 with active or convalescent COVID-19.

This clone was recorded once. The chain has TRBV6-1 and TRBJ1-2; D not resolved. CDR1 MNHNS and CDR2 SASEGT come from the germline V gene. V was pared by 2 bases and J by 0 bases, with 10 bases between. The CDR3 is made up of 15 amino acids. The CDR3 DNA follows: TGTGCCAGCAGTGAACAGCCGGGGTCTAACTATGGCTACACCTTC. Amino acids: CASSEQPGSNYGYTF.

This clone has only a few counts. V and J are TRBV19 and TRBJ1-3; no clear D. The V gene's germline CDR1 is LNHDA and CDR2 SQIVND (reference sequence). This CDR3 has 15 amino acids. V lost 7 bases and J lost 0, with 13 bases in between. The CDR3: CASTTPGSSGNTIYF. The CDR3 bases are TGTGCCAGTACCACCCCCGGGAGCTCTGGAAACACCATATATTTT.

The CDR3 reads CASVQGNVGNTIYF. In DNA form, the CDR3 reads TGTGCCAGCGTACAGGGGAATGTTGGAAACACCATATATTTT. The V and J genes are TRBV6-5 and TRBJ1-3, with 7 bases aligning to TRBD1. The CDR3 loop spans 14 amino acids. After removal of 8 bases from V and 3 bases from J, the junction contained 7 bases not matched to a gene. Looked up from germline, CDR1 is MNHEY and CDR2 is SVGAGI.

This sequence joins TRBV5-1 and TRBJ1-1, with unresolved D. CDR3 length: 14 residues. Per germline, CDR1 SGHRS and CDR2 YFSETQ. Deletions cut 1 base from V and 0 bases from J, with 7 bases between. Here the CDR3 reads CASSLYDMNTEAFF. The CDR3 nucleotides are TGCGCCAGCAGCTTGTACGACATGAACACTGAAGCTTTCTTT.

V usage is TRBV6-2 or TRBV6-3 and J usage is TRBJ1-1; perhaps TRBD1 as D (6 bases). This CDR3 spans 17 amino acids. Trimming removed 4 bases from V and 5 bases from J, with 23 bases in between. The V gene's germline CDR1 is MNHEY and CDR2 SVGEGT. In DNA form, the CDR3 reads TGTGCCAGCAGTTCCCGACGGGGCCTGGGGGCGAGGACTGAAGCTTTCTTT. It translates to CASSSRRGLGARTEAFF.

DNA of the CDR3: TGTGCCAGCCTAGAACAGGGAGAGATTGAAGCTTTCTTT. It encodes CASLEQGEIEAFF. The chain recombines TRBV28 with TRBJ1-1, with a tentative D call TRBD1 (6 bases). There are 13 residues in the CDR3. Germline CDR1 reads MDHEN; CDR2 reads SYDVKM. With 8 bases removed from V and 7 bases from J, the gap between germline ends came to 17 bases.

This clone occurred once. V and J are TRBV28 and TRBJ1-2, with no clear D. Germline V gene lookup returns CDR1 MDHEN and CDR2 SYDVKM. Trimming stripped 6 bases from V and 6 bases from J, with 17 bases between. CDR3 length: 14 amino acids. In DNA form, the CDR3 reads TGTGCCAGCAGGACCTCATGGGCAATCAATGGCTACACCTTC. Its protein product is CASRTSWAINGYTF.

This clone was seen a few times. V usage is TRBV30 and J usage is TRBJ1-4, with TRBD1 matching 9 bases. This CDR3 region has 15 residues. J lost 7 bases, V lost 0 bases, and 6 bases had no gene match. Germline V gene sequence: CDR1 GTSNPN, CDR2 SVGIG (reference sequence). CDR3 DNA: TGTGCCTGGAGTGTACTCGGGACAGGGTTTGAAAAACTGTTTTTT. This gives the protein CAWSVLGTGFEKLFF.

The gene calls are TRBV18 and TRBJ2-2; 9 nucleotides agree with TRBD1. V lost 1 base, J lost 7 bases, and 7 bases stayed unmatched. Per the germline V gene, CDR1 is KGHSH and CDR2 is LQKENI. The CDR3 totals 16 residues. CDR3 sequence (DNA): TGTGCCAGCTCACCACGGACAGGGGAAGTCGGCGGGGAGCTGTTTTTT. It yields the protein CASSPRTGEVGGELFF.

This chain joins TRBV18 and TRBJ1-2; maybe TRBD1 (6 bases). CDR3 length: 15 residues. Trimming removed 1 base at V and 4 bases at J, with 13 bases between. CDR1 is KGHSH, CDR2 LQKENI, per germline. CDR3 coding DNA: TGTGCCAGCTCACCACGCTCGGGACAAAGCTATGGCTACACCTTC. This encodes CASSPRSGQSYGYTF.

This rearrangement joins TRBV27 to TRBJ1-4, with TRBD1 matching 9 bases. Germline V lookup: CDR1 MNHEY, CDR2 SMNVEV (reference sequence). After removal of 6 bases from V and 13 bases from J, the junction contained 12 bases not matched to a gene. The CDR3 loop spans 14 amino acids. In nucleotides, the CDR3 is TGTGCCAGCAGACAGGGGGCGCAAGGGCAAAGACTGTTTTTT. Translated, it gives CASRQGAQGQRLFF.

The chain has TRBV7-2 and TRBJ1-1, with a weak D call TRBD1 (5 bases). CDR1 is SGHTA, CDR2 FQGNSA, per germline. V lost 1 base, J lost 5 bases, and 17 bases lay in between. This CDR3 is built from 16 residues. The CDR3 DNA reads TGTGCCAGCAGCTTAGGGTTGAGCCAGGGCTGGACTGAAGCTTTCTTT. It specifies CASSLGLSQGWTEAFF.

The rearrangement joins TRBV18 to TRBJ1-4; TRBD1 might be the D (6 bases). CDR3 length: 13 residues. The V gene lost 3 bases and the J gene lost 11 bases, with 13 bases spanning the gap. Germline V lookup: CDR1 KGHSH, CDR2 LQKENI. The CDR3 loop is CASSPGTPGKLFF. The CDR3 nucleotides read TGTGCCAGCTCACCCGGGACACCTGGGAAACTGTTTTTT.

With regard to this clone: Other DNA sequences in the sample encode the same CDR3. J is TRBJ2-1 and V is TRBV11-3, with 10 positions matching TRBD2. CDR1 is SGHNT and CDR2 is YENEEA in the germline V gene. The CDR3 consists of 15 residues. With 2 bases clipped from V and 7 bases from J, the junction kept 5 bases outside the gene matches. Written as DNA, the CDR3 is TGTGCCAGCAGCTTAAGGCTAGCGGGGGTAAATGAGCAGTTCTTC. This translates into CASSLRLAGVNEQFF.

V usage is TRBV9 and J usage is TRBJ1-3, with 8 bases identical to TRBD1. The CDR3 length is 17 residues. The germline V gene has CDR1 SGDLS and CDR2 YYNGEE. V lost 4 bases to trimming and J lost 0 bases; unmatched junction nucleotides: 9. The CDR3 is CASSRRDRSSSGNTIYF. In nucleotides, the CDR3 is TGTGCCAGCAGCAGACGGGACAGGTCCTCCTCTGGAAACACCATATATTTT.

This rearrangement joins TRBV27 to TRBJ1-3, with D possibly TRBD1 on 5 matching bases. Germline V gene sequence: CDR1 MNHEY, CDR2 SMNVEV (reference sequence). V was trimmed by 4 bases and J by 3 bases, leaving 7 bases between them. The CDR3 length is 13 residues. DNA for the CDR3: TGTGCCAGCAGTTCGACAGTTGGAAACACCATATATTTT. Translated: CASSSTVGNTIYF.

The V gene is TRBV5-6, the J gene TRBJ2-7; TRBD2 agrees at 11 bases. CDR1 and CDR2 from the germline V gene are SGHDT and YYEEEE. The ends lost 3 bases at V and 0 bases at J; junction bases unmatched: 8. CDR3 length: 17 amino acids. In DNA, the CDR3 is TGTGCCAGCAGCTACGACTATAGCGGGGGGGTCTCCTACGAGCAGTACTTC. Its translation: CASSYDYSGGVSYEQYF.

This clone was seen a single time. The rearrangement links TRBV24-1 to TRBJ2-1; TRBD2 agrees at 8 bases. The CDR3 runs 15 residues. V dropped 3 bases and J dropped 8; count of bases not matched to a gene: 8. The germline CDR1 and CDR2 sequences are KGHDR and SFDVKD. The CDR3 coding sequence is TGTGCCACCAGTGATCCGGGACTAGGGGGGGATGAGCAGTTCTTC. The encoded protein is CATSDPGLGGDEQFF.

This chain connects TRBV7-8 to TRBJ2-1; weak D call: TRBD1 (6 bases). Germline values: CDR1 SGHVS, CDR2 FQNEAQ. This CDR3 comprises 15 residues. Trimming removed 4 bases at V and 5 bases at J, with 15 bases between. The CDR3, as DNA: TGTGCCAGCAGCTCCCAGGGTTGGGGGCACAATGAGCAGTTCTTC. As protein: CASSSQGWGHNEQFF.

The V and J genes are TRBV6-5 and TRBJ2-1; D may be TRBD2 (6 bases). V lost 2 bases to trimming and J lost 8 bases, with 16 bases between them. Germline lookup yields CDR1 MNHEY and CDR2 SVGAGI. The CDR3 is 15 amino acids. The CDR3 DNA is TGTGCCAGCAGTTACGGCGGGGCGGGTTCTCATGAGCAGTTCTTC. It is translated as CASSYGGAGSHEQFF.

This clone has only one observation. V usage is TRBV29-1 and J usage is TRBJ1-2; D gene ambiguous. Germline V gene sequence: CDR1 SQVTM, CDR2 ANQGSEA. V was cut by 7 bases and J by 6 bases, with 15 bases left in between. The CDR3 spans 12 residues. The CDR3 is CSGWSGGHGYTF. The CDR3 region has the DNA TGCAGCGGTTGGTCTGGCGGGCATGGCTACACCTTC.

This clone was observed a few times. The V and J genes are TRBV2 and TRBJ1-6; D call uncertain. The CDR3 contains 18 residues. The germline gives CDR1 SNHLY, CDR2 FYNNEI. Between the trimmed V and J ends, which lost 6 bases and 0 bases, there was a span of 18 bases. The CDR3 reads CASSPIEVGSSYNSPLHF. The CDR3 DNA reads as TGTGCCAGCAGCCCCATTGAGGTCGGGAGCTCCTATAATTCACCCCTCCACTTT.